The 5 T cell receptor beta chains below all came from one sample that was sequenced in a study of vaccination effects on CD4 cells after COVID-19. Within the ViraFEST assay, antigen-specific CD4+ T cells underwent expansion with viral peptide pools prior to sequencing. Between days 10 and 11 of culture, CD4+ T cells were separated out. Their SARS-CoV-2 infection, verified by PCR, occurred between March and December 2020. Assay used: immunoSEQ multiplex PCR; TCRdb lists only in-frame clones, some missing. The table has tens of thousands of clones, approximately 70% seen once. Their antigens are not known. Sequenced material: CD4+ T cells from PBMCs cultured with a peptide pool, taken before COVID-19 vaccination. These receptors were obtained from a human donor who had a prior SARS-CoV-2 infection.

There are a few counts of this clone. The V gene is TRBV7-9, the J gene TRBJ2-1, with TRBD2 matching over 15 bases. J gave up 2 bases and V 5 bases, and 10 bases lay outside the gene matches. From germline, CDR1 is SEHNR and CDR2 FQNEAQ (reference sequence). The CDR3 loop spans 19 amino acids. The CDR3 sequence is CASSARIGTSGRPYNEQFF. CDR3 bases: TGTGCCAGCAGCGCACGTATTGGGACTAGCGGGAGGCCCTACAATGAGCAGTTCTTC.

V and J are TRBV6-5 and TRBJ2-3, with 9 nucleotides matching TRBD1. The CDR3 contains 13 residues. Unmatched junction bases numbered 3, after V lost 5 bases and J lost 6 bases. The germline gives CDR1 MNHEY, CDR2 SVGAGI. The CDR3 DNA reads TGTGCCAGCAGTACAGACAGGGGGGATACGCAGTATTTT. Translating gives CASSTDRGDTQYF.

In nucleotides, the CDR3 is TGTGCCAGCAGCTTCGCTCAAAACACCGGGGAGCTGTTTTTT. Its translation is CASSFAQNTGELFF. The V and J genes are TRBV6-5 and TRBJ2-2; D gene uncertain. The germline V gene encodes CDR1 MNHEY and CDR2 SVGAGI. V gave up 6 bases and J gave up 2 bases, with 10 bases separating them. CDR3 size: 14 residues.

The J gene is TRBJ2-5, the V gene TRBV3-1 (or the pseudogene TRBV3-2); D gene ambiguous. The CDR3 loop spans 13 amino acids. CDR1 is LGHDT, CDR2 YNNKEL, per germline (reference sequence). Between the trimmed V and J ends, which lost 0 bases and 4 bases, there was a span of 6 bases. The CDR3 loop reads CASSQEGTETQYF. Here the CDR3 DNA reads TGTGCCAGCAGCCAAGAAGGTACAGAGACCCAGTACTTC.

The V gene is TRBV19, the J gene TRBJ2-1; tentatively, D is TRBD2 (5 bases). CDR1 and CDR2 (germline): LNHDA, SQIVND (reference sequence). This CDR3 region has 15 residues. V was cut by 3 bases and J by 4 bases, with 13 bases left in between. CDR3 in DNA: TGTGCCAGTAGTATTGGGGAGATGGTGTACAATGAGCAGTTCTTC. Translating gives CASSIGEMVYNEQFF. The full variable domain, with the rest looked up from reference TRBV19 and TRBJ2-1, is DGGITQSPKYLFRKEGQNVTLSCEQNLNHDAMYWYRQDPGQGLRLIYYSQIVNDFQKGDIAEGYSVSREKKESFPLTVTSAQKNPTAFYLCASSIGEMVYNEQFFGPGTRLTVL.